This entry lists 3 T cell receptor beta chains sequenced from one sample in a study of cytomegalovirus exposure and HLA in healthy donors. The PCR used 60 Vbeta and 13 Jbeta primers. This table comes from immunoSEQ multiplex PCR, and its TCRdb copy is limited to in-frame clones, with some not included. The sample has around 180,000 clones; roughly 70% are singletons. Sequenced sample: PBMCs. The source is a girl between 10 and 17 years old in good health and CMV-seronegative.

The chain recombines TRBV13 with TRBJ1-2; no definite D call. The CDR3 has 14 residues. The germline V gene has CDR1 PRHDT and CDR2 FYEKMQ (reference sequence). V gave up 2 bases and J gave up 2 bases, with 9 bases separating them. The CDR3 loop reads CASSLRGRNYGYTF. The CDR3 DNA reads TGTGCCAGCAGCTTACGTGGTCGGAACTATGGCTACACCTTC.

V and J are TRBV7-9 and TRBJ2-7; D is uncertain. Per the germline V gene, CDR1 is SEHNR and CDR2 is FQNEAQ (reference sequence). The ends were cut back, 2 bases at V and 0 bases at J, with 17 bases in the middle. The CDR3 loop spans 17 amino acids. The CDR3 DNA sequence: TGTGCCAGCAGCTTAATCATGGCACCAAAAAACTCCTACGAGCAGTACTTC. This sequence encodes CASSLIMAPKNSYEQYF.

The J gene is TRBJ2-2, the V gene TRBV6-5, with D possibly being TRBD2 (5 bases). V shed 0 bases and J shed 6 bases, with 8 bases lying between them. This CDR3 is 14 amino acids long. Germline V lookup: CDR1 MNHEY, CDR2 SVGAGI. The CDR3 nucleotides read TGTGCCAGCAGTTACTCAGAGGGTCCCGGGGAGCTGTTTTTT. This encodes CASSYSEGPGELFF.